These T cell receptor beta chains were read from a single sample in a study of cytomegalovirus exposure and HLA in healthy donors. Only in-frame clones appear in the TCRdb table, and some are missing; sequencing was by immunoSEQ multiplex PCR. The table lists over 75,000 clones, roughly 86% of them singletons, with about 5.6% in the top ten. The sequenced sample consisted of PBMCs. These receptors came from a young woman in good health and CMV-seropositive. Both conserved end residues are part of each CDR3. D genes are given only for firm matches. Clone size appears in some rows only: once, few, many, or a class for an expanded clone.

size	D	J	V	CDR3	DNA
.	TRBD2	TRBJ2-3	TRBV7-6	CASIRSAGEWDTQYF	TGTGCCAGCATTCGTTCTGCGGGAGAATGGGATACGCAGTATTTT
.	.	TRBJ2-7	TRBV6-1	CASNAYGIGYEQYF	TGTGCCAGCAATGCGTACGGGATCGGCTACGAGCAGTACTTC
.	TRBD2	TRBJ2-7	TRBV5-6	CASSQRGPVAYEQYF	TGTGCCAGCAGCCAGCGGGGGCCGGTCGCCTACGAGCAGTACTTC
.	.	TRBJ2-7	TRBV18	CASSPRMEEDEQYF	TGTGCCAGCTCACCCCGGATGGAAGAGGACGAGCAGTACTTC
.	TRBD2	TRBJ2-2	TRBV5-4	CASSPILAGHANTGELFF	TGTGCCAGCAGCCCGATACTAGCGGGGCATGCGAACACCGGGGAGCTGTTTTTT
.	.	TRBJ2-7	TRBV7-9	CASSLGRAVEQYF	TGTGCCAGCAGCTTAGGGCGGGCCGTGGAGCAGTACTTC
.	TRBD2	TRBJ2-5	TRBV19	CASSISGGAGQETQYF	TGTGCCAGTAGTATTAGCGGGGGGGCGGGGCAAGAGACCCAGTACTTC
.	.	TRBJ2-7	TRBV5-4	CASSLAEGTSYEQYF	TGTGCCAGCAGCTTGGCGGAGGGGACCTCCTACGAGCAGTACTTC
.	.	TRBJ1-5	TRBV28	CANGRFGNQPQHF	TGTGCCAACGGGAGATTTGGCAATCAGCCCCAGCATTTT
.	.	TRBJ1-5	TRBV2	CASLRSPGGQPQHF	TGTGCCAGCCTCCGCAGCCCGGGGGGGCAGCCCCAGCATTTT
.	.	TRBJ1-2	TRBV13	CASRSKTPEFVEYYGYTF	TGTGCCAGCAGATCTAAAACCCCTGAGTTCGTGGAGTACTATGGCTACACCTTC
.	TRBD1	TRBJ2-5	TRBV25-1	CASSTTGGSQETQYF	TGTGCCAGCAGTACGACAGGGGGAAGCCAAGAGACCCAGTACTTC
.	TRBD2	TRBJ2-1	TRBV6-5	CASSYSSSGSSNEQFF	TGTGCCAGCAGTTACTCGTCTAGCGGGAGTAGTAATGAGCAGTTCTTC
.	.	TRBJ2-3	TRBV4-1	CASSQSPPGDRPQYF	TGCGCCAGCAGCCAGTCCCCCCCGGGAGACAGACCACAGTATTTT
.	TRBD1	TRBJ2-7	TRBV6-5	CASSFQTGPYEQYF	TGTGCCAGCAGTTTCCAGACAGGGCCCTACGAGCAGTACTTC
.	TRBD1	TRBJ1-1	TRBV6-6	CASSQAGGEAFF	TGTGCCAGCAGTCAAGCAGGGGGTGAAGCTTTCTTT
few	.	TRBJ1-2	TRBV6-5	CASSYSSGDGYTF	TGTGCCAGCAGTTACTCATCAGGGGACGGCTACACCTTC
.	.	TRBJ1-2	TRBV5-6	CASLLGRGSQGLYGYTF	TGTGCCAGCCTCCTTGGGCGCGGTAGCCAAGGACTATATGGCTACACCTTC
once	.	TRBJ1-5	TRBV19	CASSIEVGGVAQPQHF	TGTGCCAGTAGTATAGAGGTGGGGGGGGTGGCTCAGCCCCAGCATTTT
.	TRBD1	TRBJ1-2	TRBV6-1	CASSRGQKIYGYTF	TGTGCCAGCAGCCGGGGACAGAAAATTTATGGCTACACCTTC
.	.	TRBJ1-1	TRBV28	CASSVGDLIYHEAFF	TGTGCCAGCAGCGTCGGGGACTTGATTTACCATGAAGCTTTCTTT
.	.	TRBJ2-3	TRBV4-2	CASSQDKIPRDTQYF	TGTGCCAGCAGCCAAGATAAAATCCCGCGAGATACGCAGTATTTT
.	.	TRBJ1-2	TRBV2	CASSYLPRDTNGYTF	TGTGCCAGCAGTTACCTTCCCCGGGACACCAATGGCTACACCTTC
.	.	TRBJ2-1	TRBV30	CAWTKREKQFF	TGTGCCTGGACAAAACGGGAAAAACAGTTCTTC
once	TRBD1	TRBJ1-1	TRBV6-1	CASRGQSAEAFF	TGTGCCAGCAGGGGACAGTCCGCTGAAGCTTTCTTT
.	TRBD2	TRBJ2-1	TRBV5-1	CASSPLAGGSYNEQFF	TGCGCCAGCAGCCCCTTAGCGGGAGGCTCCTACAATGAGCAGTTCTTC
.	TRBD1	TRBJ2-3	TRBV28	CASSWDRNTDTQYF	TGTGCCAGCAGTTGGGACAGAAACACAGATACGCAGTATTTT
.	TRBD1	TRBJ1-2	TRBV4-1	CASSQDQGALGYGYTF	TGCGCCAGCAGCCAAGATCAGGGGGCGTTGGGCTATGGCTACACCTTC